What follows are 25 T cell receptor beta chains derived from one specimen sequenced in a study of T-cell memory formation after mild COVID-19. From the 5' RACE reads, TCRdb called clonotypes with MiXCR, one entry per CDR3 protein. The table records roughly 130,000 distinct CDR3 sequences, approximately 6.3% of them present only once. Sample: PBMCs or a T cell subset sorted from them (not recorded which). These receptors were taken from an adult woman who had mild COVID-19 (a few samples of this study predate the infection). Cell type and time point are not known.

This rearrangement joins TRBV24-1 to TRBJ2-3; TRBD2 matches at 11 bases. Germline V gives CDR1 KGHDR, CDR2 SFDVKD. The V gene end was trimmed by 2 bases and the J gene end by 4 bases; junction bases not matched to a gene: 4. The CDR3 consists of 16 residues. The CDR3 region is CATSDSGLAGADTQYF. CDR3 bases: TGTGCCACCAGTGATTCCGGACTAGCGGGCGCAGATACGCAGTATTTT.

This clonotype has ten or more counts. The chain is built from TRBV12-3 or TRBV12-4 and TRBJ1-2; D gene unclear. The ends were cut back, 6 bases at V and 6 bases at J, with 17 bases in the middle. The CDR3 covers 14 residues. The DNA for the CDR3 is TGTGCCAGCAGCCTCAAAGGCGGAAAGGATGGCTACACCTTC. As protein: CASSLKGGKDGYTF.

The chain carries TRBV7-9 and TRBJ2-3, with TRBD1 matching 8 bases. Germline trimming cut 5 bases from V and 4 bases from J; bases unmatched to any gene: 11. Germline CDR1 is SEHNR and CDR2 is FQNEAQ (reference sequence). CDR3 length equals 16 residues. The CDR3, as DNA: TGTGCCAGCAGCGGCAGGACAGGGAGTATTTCAGATACGCAGTATTTT. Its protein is CASSGRTGSISDTQYF.

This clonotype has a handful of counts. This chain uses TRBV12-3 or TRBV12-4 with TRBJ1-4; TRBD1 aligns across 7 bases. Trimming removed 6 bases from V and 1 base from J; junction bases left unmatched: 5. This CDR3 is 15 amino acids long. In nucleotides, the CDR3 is TGTGCCAGCAGAACAACAGGGGTAACTAATGAAAAACTGTTTTTT. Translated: CASRTTGVTNEKLFF.

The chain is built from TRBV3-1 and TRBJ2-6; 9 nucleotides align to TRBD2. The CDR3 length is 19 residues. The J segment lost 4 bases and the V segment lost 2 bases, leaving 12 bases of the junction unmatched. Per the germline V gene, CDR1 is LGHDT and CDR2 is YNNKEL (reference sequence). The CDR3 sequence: CASSQRFGGRAAGANVLTF. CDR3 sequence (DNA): TGTGCCAGCAGCCAAAGGTTTGGCGGGAGGGCGGCCGGGGCCAACGTCCTGACTTTC.

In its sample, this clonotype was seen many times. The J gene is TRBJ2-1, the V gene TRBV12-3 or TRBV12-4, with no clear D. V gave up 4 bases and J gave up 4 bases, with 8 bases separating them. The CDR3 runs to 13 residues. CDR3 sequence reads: CASSYTAYNEQFF. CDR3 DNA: TGTGCCAGCAGTTATACAGCGTACAATGAGCAGTTCTTC.

The CDR3: CSASTSGRSYEQYF. CDR3 coding DNA: TGCAGTGCGAGCACTAGCGGGAGGAGCTACGAGCAGTACTTC. This sequence joins TRBV20-1 and TRBJ2-7; 12 bases agree with TRBD2. The CDR3 totals 14 residues. Germline V gives CDR1 DFQATT, CDR2 SNEGSKA (reference sequence). J was trimmed by 3 bases and V by 6 bases; bases with no gene match: 6.

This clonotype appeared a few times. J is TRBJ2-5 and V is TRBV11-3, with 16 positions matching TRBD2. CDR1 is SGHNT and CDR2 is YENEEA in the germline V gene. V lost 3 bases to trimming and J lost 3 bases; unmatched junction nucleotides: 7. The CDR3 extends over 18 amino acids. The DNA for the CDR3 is TGTGCCAGCAGCTTCGGGGGACTAGCGGGAGGGCGAAAAGAGACCCAGTACTTC. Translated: CASSFGGLAGGRKETQYF. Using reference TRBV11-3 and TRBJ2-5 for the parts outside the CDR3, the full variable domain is EAGVVQSPRYKIIEKKQPVAFWCNPISGHNTLYWYLQNLGQGPELLIRYENEEAVDDSQLPKDRFSAERLKGVDSTLKIQPAELGDSAVYLCASSFGGLAGGRKETQYFGPGTRLLVL.

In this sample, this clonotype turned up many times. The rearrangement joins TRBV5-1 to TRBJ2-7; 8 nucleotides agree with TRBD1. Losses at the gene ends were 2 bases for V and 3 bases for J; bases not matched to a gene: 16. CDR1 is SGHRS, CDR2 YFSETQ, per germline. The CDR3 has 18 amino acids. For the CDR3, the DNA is TGCGCCAGCAGCTTAACCGTAGACAGGGGAAGGCTGGTCTACGAGCAGTACTTC. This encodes CASSLTVDRGRLVYEQYF.

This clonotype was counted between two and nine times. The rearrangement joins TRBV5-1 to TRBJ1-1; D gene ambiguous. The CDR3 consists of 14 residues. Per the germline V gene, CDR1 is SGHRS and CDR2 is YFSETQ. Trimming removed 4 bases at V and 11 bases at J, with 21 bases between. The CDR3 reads CASSAEPLGGTAFF. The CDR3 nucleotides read TGCGCCAGCAGCGCTGAACCCCTGGGCGGAACGGCTTTCTTT.

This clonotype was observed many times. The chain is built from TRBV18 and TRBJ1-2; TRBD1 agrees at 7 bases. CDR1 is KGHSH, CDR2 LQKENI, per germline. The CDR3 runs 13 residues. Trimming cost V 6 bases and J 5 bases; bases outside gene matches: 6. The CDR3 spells CASSEGAQYGYTF. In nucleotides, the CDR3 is TGTGCCAGCTCCGAGGGGGCGCAGTATGGCTACACCTTC.

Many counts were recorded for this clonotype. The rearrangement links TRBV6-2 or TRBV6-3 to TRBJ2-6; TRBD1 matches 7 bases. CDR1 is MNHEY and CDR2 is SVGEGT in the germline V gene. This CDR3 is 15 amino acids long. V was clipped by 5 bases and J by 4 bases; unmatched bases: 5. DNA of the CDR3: TGTGCCAGCAGTAGACAGGGTTACGGGGCCAACGTCCTGACTTTC. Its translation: CASSRQGYGANVLTF.

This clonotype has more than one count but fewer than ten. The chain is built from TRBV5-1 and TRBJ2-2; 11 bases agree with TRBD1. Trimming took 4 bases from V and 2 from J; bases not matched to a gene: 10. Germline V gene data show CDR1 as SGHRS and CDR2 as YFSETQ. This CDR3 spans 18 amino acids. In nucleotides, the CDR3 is TGCGCCAGCAGCCGAGGACAGGGGGCGCCTCCTAACACCGGGGAGCTGTTTTTT. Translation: CASSRGQGAPPNTGELFF.

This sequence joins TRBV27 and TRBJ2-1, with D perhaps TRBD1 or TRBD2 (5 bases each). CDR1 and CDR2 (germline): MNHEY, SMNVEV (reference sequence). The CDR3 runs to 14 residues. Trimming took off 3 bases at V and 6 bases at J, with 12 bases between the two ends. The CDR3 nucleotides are TGTGCCAGCAGTTTGGGACCCCGGGTCAATGAGCAGTTCTTC. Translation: CASSLGPRVNEQFF.

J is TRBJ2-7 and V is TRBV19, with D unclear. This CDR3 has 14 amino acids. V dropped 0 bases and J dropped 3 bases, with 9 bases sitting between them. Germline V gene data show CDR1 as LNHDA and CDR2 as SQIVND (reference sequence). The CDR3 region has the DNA TGTGCCAGTAGTATAGATACCGGTAACTACGAGCAGTACTTC. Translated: CASSIDTGNYEQYF.

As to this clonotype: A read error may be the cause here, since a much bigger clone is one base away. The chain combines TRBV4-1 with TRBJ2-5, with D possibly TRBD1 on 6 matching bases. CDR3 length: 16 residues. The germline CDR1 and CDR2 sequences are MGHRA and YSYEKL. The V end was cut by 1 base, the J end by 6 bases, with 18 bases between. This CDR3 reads CASSQAPAVQGKTQYF. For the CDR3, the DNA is TGCGCCAGCAGCCAAGCCCCCGCTGTTCAGGGGAAGACCCAGTACTTC.

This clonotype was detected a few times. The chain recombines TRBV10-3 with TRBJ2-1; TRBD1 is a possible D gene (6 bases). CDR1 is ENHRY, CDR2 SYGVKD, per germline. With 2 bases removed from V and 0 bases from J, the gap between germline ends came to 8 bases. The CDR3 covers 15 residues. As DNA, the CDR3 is TGTGCCATCAGTGAGACAGGGACCTCCTACAATGAGCAGTTCTTC. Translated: CAISETGTSYNEQFF.

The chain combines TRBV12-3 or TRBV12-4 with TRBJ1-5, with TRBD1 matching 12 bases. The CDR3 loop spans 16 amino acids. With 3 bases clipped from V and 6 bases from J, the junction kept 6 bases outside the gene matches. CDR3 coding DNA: TGTGCCAGCAGTTTTGGGGGGACAGGGGGCGTTCAGCCCCAGCATTTT. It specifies CASSFGGTGGVQPQHF.

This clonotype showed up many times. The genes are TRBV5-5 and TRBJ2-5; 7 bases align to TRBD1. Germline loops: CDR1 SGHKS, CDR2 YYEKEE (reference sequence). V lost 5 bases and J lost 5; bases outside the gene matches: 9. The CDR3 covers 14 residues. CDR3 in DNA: TGTGCCAGCAGTCTCGGTAGGGGGCGGGAGACCCAGTACTTC. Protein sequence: CASSLGRGRETQYF. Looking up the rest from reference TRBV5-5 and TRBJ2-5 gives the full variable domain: DAGVTQSPTHLIKTRGQQVTLRCSPISGHKSVSWYQQVLGQGPQFIFQYYEKEERGRGNFPDRFSARQFPNYSSELNVNALLLGDSALYLCASSLGRGRETQYFGPGTRLLVL.

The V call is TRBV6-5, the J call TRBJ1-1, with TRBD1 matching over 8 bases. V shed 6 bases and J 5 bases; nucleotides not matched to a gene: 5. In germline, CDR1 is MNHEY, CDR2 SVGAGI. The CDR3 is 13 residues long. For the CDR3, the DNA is TGTGCCAGCAGGAACAGGGGGTTTACTGAAGCTTTCTTT. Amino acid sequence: CASRNRGFTEAFF.

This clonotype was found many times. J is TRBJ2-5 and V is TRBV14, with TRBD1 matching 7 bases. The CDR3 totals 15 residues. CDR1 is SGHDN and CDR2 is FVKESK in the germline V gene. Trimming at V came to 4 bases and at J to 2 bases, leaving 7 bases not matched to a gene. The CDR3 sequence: CASSRRQGRQETQYF. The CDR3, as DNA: TGTGCCAGCAGCCGACGACAGGGTCGACAAGAGACCCAGTACTTC.

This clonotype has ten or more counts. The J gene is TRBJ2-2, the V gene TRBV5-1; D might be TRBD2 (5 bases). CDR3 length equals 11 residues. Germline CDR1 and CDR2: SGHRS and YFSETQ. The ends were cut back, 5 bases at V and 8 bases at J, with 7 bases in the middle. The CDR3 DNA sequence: TGCGCCAGCAGAGGGAGTGGGGAGCTGTTTTTT. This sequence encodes CASRGSGELFF. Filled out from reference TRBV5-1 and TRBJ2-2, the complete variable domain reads KAGVTQTPRYLIKTRGQQVTLSCSPISGHRSVSWYQQTPGQGLQFLFEYFSETQRNKGNFPGRFSGRQFSNSRSEMNVSTLELGDSALYLCASRGSGELFFGEGSRLTVL.

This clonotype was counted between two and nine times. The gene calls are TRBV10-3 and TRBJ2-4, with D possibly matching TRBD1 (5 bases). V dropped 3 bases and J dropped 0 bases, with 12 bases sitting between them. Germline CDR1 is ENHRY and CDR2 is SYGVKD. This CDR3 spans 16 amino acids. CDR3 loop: CAISDDLGVAKNIQYF. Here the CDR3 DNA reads TGTGCCATCAGTGATGACCTAGGGGTAGCCAAAAACATTCAGTACTTC.

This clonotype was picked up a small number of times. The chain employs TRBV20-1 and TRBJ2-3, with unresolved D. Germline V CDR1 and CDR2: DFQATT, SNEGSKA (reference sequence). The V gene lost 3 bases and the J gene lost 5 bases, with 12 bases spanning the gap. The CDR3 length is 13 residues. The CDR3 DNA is TGCAGTGCTAGCGGGCTCCTTGGAGATACGCAGTATTTT. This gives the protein CSASGLLGDTQYF.

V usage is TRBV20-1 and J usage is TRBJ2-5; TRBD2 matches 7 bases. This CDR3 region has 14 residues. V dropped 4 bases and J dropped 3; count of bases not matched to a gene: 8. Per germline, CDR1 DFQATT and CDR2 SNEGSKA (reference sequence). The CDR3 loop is CSATSGPEEETQYF. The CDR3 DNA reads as TGCAGTGCTACTAGCGGCCCTGAGGAAGAGACCCAGTACTTC.